Listed below are T cell receptor beta chains from one sample, sequenced in a study of cytomegalovirus exposure and HLA in healthy donors. The repertoire was sequenced with immunoSEQ multiplex PCR; TCRdb's copy has only in-frame clones and lacks some. This table has roughly 170,000 clones, more than 70% appearing once. The sequenced sample consisted of PBMCs. These receptors all stem from a woman aged 45-65 years in good health and CMV-seropositive. CDR3s include the opening cysteine and the closing phenylalanine or tryptophan. D genes are given only for firm matches. The size of a clone is reported for some rows only, either as once, few or many, or as a class for expanded clones.

v_call	d_call	clone_size	j_call	cdr3_nt	cdr3_aa
TRBV5-1	TRBD1	.	TRBJ2-7	TGCGCCAGCAGCTCGGGACAGGGGGCACCCTACGAGCAGTACTTC	CASSSGQGAPYEQYF
TRBV5-1	.	.	TRBJ1-6	TGCGCCAGCAGCTTGGAGCCTACTTATAATTCACCCCTCCACTTT	CASSLEPTYNSPLHF
TRBV29-1	TRBD1	.	TRBJ2-7	TGCAGCGTTGGCGGGACAGGGGACGACGAGCAGTACTTC	CSVGGTGDDEQYF
TRBV18	.	.	TRBJ1-1	TGTGCCAGCTCACCACCGTGGGGCCTGAACACTGAAGCTTTCTTT	CASSPPWGLNTEAFF
TRBV5-6	.	.	TRBJ2-3	TGTGCCAGCAGCTGGACTAAAAGTACGCAGTATTTT	CASSWTKSTQYF
TRBV5-1	.	.	TRBJ2-1	TGCGCCAGCAGCGCCAACTGGGGCTCTTACAATGAGCAGTTCTTC	CASSANWGSYNEQFF
TRBV7-3	TRBD2	.	TRBJ2-3	TGTGCCAGCAGCTTAGGACTTGGGCGGAGCGGGGGGAATCCAGATACGCAGTATTTT	CASSLGLGRSGGNPDTQYF
TRBV4-3	TRBD2	.	TRBJ2-1	TGCGCCAGCAGCCAAGGTACAGCCGGGGGGGCTGATGAGCAGTTCTTC	CASSQGTAGGADEQFF
TRBV6-5	TRBD2	.	TRBJ2-7	TGTGCCAGCAGTTCAAGACTAGCGGGAGAGTACGAGCAGTACTTC	CASSSRLAGEYEQYF
TRBV6-5	.	.	TRBJ2-7	TGTGCCAGCAGTTACGGGGACACCTACGAGCAGTACTTC	CASSYGDTYEQYF
TRBV6-1	TRBD1	.	TRBJ1-2	TGTGCCAGCAGTCATATTCCAGACAGGGGAGGTGGCTACACCTTC	CASSHIPDRGGGYTF
TRBV6-1	TRBD1	.	TRBJ1-6	TGTGCCAGCAGTGAAGTTCAGGGGGTGAGCTCACCCCTCCACTTT	CASSEVQGVSSPLHF
TRBV27	TRBD1	.	TRBJ1-2	TGTGCCAGCAGTACTATCGGGACAGGGGTGTTTAATGGCTACACCTTC	CASSTIGTGVFNGYTF
TRBV5-1	.	.	TRBJ2-3	TGCGCCAGCAGCCTTAGTCCCCTCGGAGATACGCAGTATTTT	CASSLSPLGDTQYF
TRBV7-9	TRBD1	.	TRBJ1-4	TGTTCCAGCAGCCTCGGGGGACAGGGTAATGAAAAACTGTTTTTT	CSSSLGGQGNEKLFF
TRBV18	.	once	TRBJ2-1	TGTGCCAGCTCACCGAGTTCATCGTACAATGAGCAGTTCTTC	CASSPSSSYNEQFF
TRBV19	TRBD1	.	TRBJ1-4	TGTGCCAGTAGTAGGGGGACAGGGTATGAAAAACTGTTTTTT	CASSRGTGYEKLFF
TRBV10-3	.	.	TRBJ1-2	TGTGCCATCAGTGAGTCCCGAGGGGGGGCGCGGGGCTACACCTTC	CAISESRGGARGYTF
TRBV6-5	TRBD1	few	TRBJ1-5	TGTGCCAGCAGGAGACAGGGTTTAAATCAGCCCCAGCATTTT	CASRRQGLNQPQHF
TRBV2	TRBD2	.	TRBJ2-5	TGTGCTTCAAGTGCGGCGGGACTAGCGGGAGAGACCCAGTACTTC	CASSAAGLAGETQYF
TRBV29-1	TRBD2	.	TRBJ2-7	TGCAGCGTTGTAGGCGGGAGCGCCTACGAGCAGTACTTC	CSVVGGSAYEQYF
TRBV19	.	.	TRBJ2-2	TGTGCCAGTAGTGTTAACTCCGGGACTGACACCGGGGAGCTGTTTTTT	CASSVNSGTDTGELFF
TRBV2	TRBD1	.	TRBJ1-2	TGTGCCAGCAGTTCCTTATTGGGACAGGGAGAGGAGGGCTACACCTTC	CASSSLLGQGEEGYTF
TRBV15	TRBD2	.	TRBJ2-2	TGTGCCACCAGCGGTCGGGGACTAGCGGGAGGTCCGAACACCGGGGAGCTGTTTTTT	CATSGRGLAGGPNTGELFF
TRBV2	.	.	TRBJ2-7	TGTGCCAGCGAGCGCATCCCCTACGAGCAGTACTTC	CASERIPYEQYF
TRBV7-2	.	.	TRBJ2-7	TGTGCCAGCAGCTTCGGTGCGGGGAGCTCCTACGAGCAGTACTTC	CASSFGAGSSYEQYF
TRBV7-2	TRBD1	.	TRBJ1-1	TGTGCCAGCAGCTTAGCGGGACAGCAGATTTTAGCGAGGGGCACTGAAGCTTTCTTT	CASSLAGQQILARGTEAFF
TRBV28	.	.	TRBJ2-5	TGTGCCAGCAGCCGAGGAGACAGAGGCGCCTACTTC	CASSRGDRGAYF
TRBV18	.	few	TRBJ2-1	TGTGCCAGCTCACCCCCCATGGGCAGCGGTTACTACAATGAGCAGTTCTTC	CASSPPMGSGYYNEQFF
TRBV27	.	.	TRBJ2-7	TGTGCCAGCAGTCCCCCGGACACCCGAGGCTCCTACGAGCAGTACTTC	CASSPPDTRGSYEQYF
TRBV27	TRBD2	.	TRBJ2-1	TGTGCCAGCAGTCCCGGACTAGTGATTGGCAATGAGCAGTTCTTC	CASSPGLVIGNEQFF
TRBV11-1	TRBD1	.	TRBJ2-1	TGTGCCAGCAGCCATGGACAGGGGTTAGACAATGAGCAGTTCTTC	CASSHGQGLDNEQFF
TRBV4-3	.	.	TRBJ2-7	TGCGCCAGCAGCCAAGATCGGAACGGGGAATCCGAGCAGTACTTC	CASSQDRNGESEQYF
TRBV7-9	.	.	TRBJ2-1	TGTGCCAGCCAGGTCGGCGTCTGGGCATCCTCCTACAATGAGCAGTTCTTC	CASQVGVWASSYNEQFF
TRBV28	.	.	TRBJ2-7	TGTGCCAGCGCGTCTGTGGGCAGAGACGGGGTTCGCGAGCAGTACTTC	CASASVGRDGVREQYF
TRBV4-3	TRBD1	few	TRBJ1-4	TGCGCCAGCAGCCAAGGAAGAGGGACAGGGGATGAAAAACTGTTTTTT	CASSQGRGTGDEKLFF
TRBV5-1	TRBD1	.	TRBJ1-1	TGCGCCAGCAGCTTGGGCAAGGGACAGGTGCAAGACACTGAAGCTTTCTTT	CASSLGKGQVQDTEAFF
TRBV19	.	few	TRBJ2-2	TGTGCCAGTAGTATACAGTCCAGATCTGTTACCGGGGAGCTGTTTTTT	CASSIQSRSVTGELFF
TRBV6-1	TRBD1	few	TRBJ2-7	TGTGCCAGCAGTGGACAGGGGAGCTCCTACGAGCAGTACTTC	CASSGQGSSYEQYF
TRBV5-1	TRBD1	once	TRBJ1-1	TGCGCCAGCAGCTTGTCAGGGGGACGACAAACTGAAGCTTTCTTT	CASSLSGGRQTEAFF
TRBV10-3	TRBD1	.	TRBJ2-7	TGTGCCATCAGTGTTATGGGACAGGGGATAGACGAGCAGTACTTC	CAISVMGQGIDEQYF
TRBV10-3	TRBD1	.	TRBJ1-5	TGTGCCATCAGTGATGGCAGGGGGAATCAGCCCCAGCATTTT	CAISDGRGNQPQHF
TRBV5-1	TRBD2	.	TRBJ2-7	TGCGCCAGCAGCTCCATTAGCGGGGGATCCTACGAGCAGTACTTC	CASSSISGGSYEQYF
TRBV9	TRBD1	.	TRBJ2-7	TGTGCCAGCAGCTCCCGCTCCGGGACAGGGGCCTACGAGCAGTACTTC	CASSSRSGTGAYEQYF
TRBV11-1	.	.	TRBJ1-6	TGTGCCAGCAGCCTAGGGGAGTTCAACTCACCCCTCCACTTT	CASSLGEFNSPLHF
TRBV7-6	.	.	TRBJ2-3	TGTGCCAGCAGCGCGGGACTCCTAAGACCCACAGATACGCAGTATTTT	CASSAGLLRPTDTQYF
TRBV4-2	TRBD1	.	TRBJ1-1	TGTGCCAGCAGCCGGGAACAGGGGAATTGGGAAGCTTTCTTT	CASSREQGNWEAFF
TRBV5-4	TRBD1	.	TRBJ1-6	TGTGCCAGCAGCCTCGGGACAGGGAATTCACCCCTCCACTTT	CASSLGTGNSPLHF
TRBV7-9	TRBD2	.	TRBJ2-7	TGTTCCAGCAGCTCTAGCGGGCAATCCTACGAGCAGTACTTC	CSSSSSGQSYEQYF
TRBV19	TRBD2	.	TRBJ2-5	TGTGCCAGTAGTACTGGTGCTAGCGGGTGGGAGACCCAGTACTTC	CASSTGASGWETQYF
TRBV28	.	.	TRBJ1-1	TGTGCCAGCAGTTTATCAGAGAACACTGAAGCTTTCTTT	CASSLSENTEAFF
TRBV7-6	.	.	TRBJ2-1	TGTGCCAGCAGCTCCAATCCAGTGACCTACAATGAGCAGTTCTTC	CASSSNPVTYNEQFF
TRBV10-3	.	.	TRBJ2-7	TGTGCCATCGGCAGGGATGGGAACGAGCAGTACTTC	CAIGRDGNEQYF
TRBV7-3	TRBD2	.	TRBJ2-1	TGTGCCAGCAGCTTCTCAGCGGGAACTCTAGGGTCCATGGTGGGGCAGTTCTTC	CASSFSAGTLGSMVGQFF
TRBV9	TRBD1	.	TRBJ1-2	TGTGCCAGCAGCGCGTGGACAGGGGTTGACGGCTACACCTTC	CASSAWTGVDGYTF
TRBV6-1	.	.	TRBJ1-1	TGTGCCAGCAGTGAAGAGCTTTCCATGAACACTGAAGCTTTCTTT	CASSEELSMNTEAFF
TRBV19	TRBD1	.	TRBJ1-2	TGTGCCAGTAGGGATCCGGGACAGGGGGCTTTTAACTATGGCTACACCTTC	CASRDPGQGAFNYGYTF
TRBV10-2	TRBD1	.	TRBJ2-7	TGCGCCAGCAGTGAGCCGGACAGGGTCCTCTCCTACGAGCAGTACTTC	CASSEPDRVLSYEQYF
TRBV7-8	.	.	TRBJ1-6	TGTGCGGAGTCCCGGGGTCTGATTTCACCCCTCCACTTT	CAESRGLISPLHF
TRBV7-2	.	.	TRBJ1-1	TGTGCCAGCAGCGAGTCAGGGAATCGCATGAACACTGAAGCTTTCTTT	CASSESGNRMNTEAFF